A single sample is the source of the 10 T cell receptor beta chains below, sequenced in a study of cytomegalovirus exposure and HLA in healthy donors. The table came from immunoSEQ multiplex PCR; TCRdb's copy has only in-frame clones and leaves some out. The table includes fewer than 250,000 clones, 80% to 90% detected once. The sequencing input was PBMCs. The receptors originated from a man between 18 and 29 years old in good health and CMV-seronegative.

This chain connects TRBV4-3 to TRBJ2-5; unclear D gene. CDR1 is LGHNA and CDR2 is YSLEER in the germline V gene. V was pared by 8 bases and J by 3 bases, with 10 bases between. The CDR3 contains 12 residues. CDR3: CASGRAKETQYF. As DNA, the CDR3 is TGCGCCAGCGGCCGGGCCAAAGAGACCCAGTACTTC.

The V gene is TRBV18, the J gene TRBJ2-1; 7 bases are a match to TRBD1. Germline V gives CDR1 KGHSH, CDR2 LQKENI. This CDR3 contains 13 residues. The ends lost 6 bases at V and 5 bases at J; junction bases unmatched: 4. CDR3 loop: CASSADRNNEQFF. The CDR3 DNA reads TGTGCCAGCTCTGCGGACAGGAACAATGAGCAGTTCTTC.

This clone was picked up one time. This chain joins TRBV4-3 and TRBJ1-2; no clear D gene. Trimming stripped 4 bases from V and 0 bases from J, with 9 bases between. The CDR3 covers 14 residues. Germline values: CDR1 LGHNA, CDR2 YSLEER. The CDR3 DNA follows: TGCGCCAGCAGCCCCGTGGGCGCTAACTATGGCTACACCTTC. Translating gives CASSPVGANYGYTF.

The genes are TRBV7-2 and TRBJ2-1; 9 bases are shared with TRBD2. This CDR3 region has 17 residues. Germline V lookup: CDR1 SGHTA, CDR2 FQGNSA. V shed 1 base and J 6 bases; nucleotides not matched to a gene: 10. The DNA of the CDR3 is TGTGCCAGCAGCTTAGGGCTCCTAGCGGGGTGGGTCAATGAGCAGTTCTTC. Protein: CASSLGLLAGWVNEQFF.

This clone is a singleton in its sample. The chain is built from TRBV19 and TRBJ2-5, with D possibly being TRBD1 (6 bases). V lost 5 bases and J 4 bases, leaving 17 bases between the germline ends. The germline CDR1 and CDR2 sequences are LNHDA and SQIVND (reference sequence). There are 15 residues in the CDR3. CDR3 residues: CASSATDRIGETQYF. CDR3 coding DNA: TGTGCCAGTAGTGCAACCGACAGGATCGGAGAGACCCAGTACTTC.

The chain joins TRBV6-5 to TRBJ2-3; a weak D match, TRBD2 (5 bases). From germline, CDR1 is MNHEY and CDR2 SVGAGI. The CDR3 is 16 residues long. Trimming cost V 2 bases and J 4 bases, with 16 bases left between them. CDR3 amino acids: CASSYSGPSGADTQYF. DNA for the CDR3: TGTGCCAGCAGTTACAGCGGCCCTAGTGGGGCAGATACGCAGTATTTT.

V is TRBV4-3 and J is TRBJ1-4; a possible D gene is TRBD1 (6 bases). CDR3 length: 16 amino acids. V was pared by 2 bases and J by 2 bases, with 12 bases between. Germline CDR1 is LGHNA and CDR2 is YSLEER. In DNA form, the CDR3 reads TGCGCCAGCAGCCAACTAACGCAGGGGACTAATGAAAAACTGTTTTTT. Encoded protein: CASSQLTQGTNEKLFF.

This chain links TRBV30 with TRBJ2-7; weak D call: TRBD1 (6 bases). V lost 7 bases and J lost 2, with 18 bases in between. Germline lookup yields CDR1 GTSNPN and CDR2 SVGIG (reference sequence). The CDR3 covers 14 residues. The CDR3 protein is CAFKQGPSTYEQYF. Here the CDR3 DNA reads TGTGCCTTTAAACAGGGCCCCTCTACCTACGAGCAGTACTTC.

The V call is TRBV4-1, the J call TRBJ1-2, with D possibly being TRBD1 (6 bases). Germline-derived CDR1 and CDR2 are MGHRA and YSYEKL. Deletions cut 1 base from V and 4 bases from J, with 13 bases between. The CDR3 consists of 15 residues. CDR3 protein: CASSQAPGESYGYTF. The CDR3 DNA reads TGCGCCAGCAGCCAAGCCCCAGGGGAGAGCTATGGCTACACCTTC.

The V and J genes are TRBV9 and TRBJ1-1; D not resolved. This CDR3 is 13 amino acids long. Germline V gene sequence: CDR1 SGDLS, CDR2 YYNGEE. The V and J ends lost 4 bases and 7 bases respectively, with 14 bases between them. In nucleotides, the CDR3 is TGTGCCAGCAGCTTAGGGCCGTCAAGTGAAGCTTTCTTT. It yields the protein CASSLGPSSEAFF.